This entry is about one TCR beta chain. The record originates from a study of technical replicates of blood from a few donors. Data came from immunoSEQ multiplex PCR; TCRdb stores just in-frame clones and leaves some out. The sample consists of 80,000 or so clones, almost 96% of them appearing once. Trimming shortened V by 0 bases and J by 10 bases, and 13 bases separated the two germline ends. Germline V gene lookup returns CDR1 MGHRA and CDR2 YSYEKL. The CDR3 runs to 14 residues. The source is a human donor in good health. The chain carries TRBV4-1 and TRBJ2-1, with D perhaps TRBD2 (6 bases). Material: T cells isolated from PBMCs. Here the CDR3 reads CASSQEGGVNEQFF. The DNA of the CDR3 is TGCGCCAGCAGCCAAGAGGGCGGGGTGAACGAGCAGTTCTTC.